This record concerns one T cell receptor (beta chain) sequence. These data come from a study of blood T cell repertoires in COVID-19. TCRdb's table, derived via immunoSEQ multiplex PCR, lists solely in-frame clones and lacks some. This sample carries around 200,000 clones, approximately 80% of them seen once, and the ten largest clones take nearly 7.5%. Looked up from germline, CDR1 is SGHDT and CDR2 is YYEEEE. The J segment lost 7 bases and the V segment lost 3 bases, leaving 9 bases of the junction unmatched. CDR3 size: 15 residues. The genes are TRBV5-6 and TRBJ1-2, with 10 bases identical to TRBD1. The sample consisted of PBMCs or T cells enriched from blood (not recorded which). This sequence was found in a woman in her 40s with acute COVID-19. The CDR3 loop is CASSSSGQGLRGYTF. The CDR3 DNA reads TGTGCCAGCAGCTCTTCGGGACAGGGGCTACGTGGCTACACCTTC.